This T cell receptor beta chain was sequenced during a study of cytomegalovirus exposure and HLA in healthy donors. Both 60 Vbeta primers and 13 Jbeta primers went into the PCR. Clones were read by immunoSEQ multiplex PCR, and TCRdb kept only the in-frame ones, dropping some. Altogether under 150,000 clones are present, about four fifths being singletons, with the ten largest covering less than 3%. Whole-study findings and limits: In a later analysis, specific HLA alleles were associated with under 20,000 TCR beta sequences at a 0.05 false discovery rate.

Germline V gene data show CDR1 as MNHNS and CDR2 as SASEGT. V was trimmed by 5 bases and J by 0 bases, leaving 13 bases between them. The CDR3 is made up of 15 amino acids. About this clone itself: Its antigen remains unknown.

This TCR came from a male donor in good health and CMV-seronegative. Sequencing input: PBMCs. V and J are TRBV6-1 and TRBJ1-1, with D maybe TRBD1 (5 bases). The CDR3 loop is CASSPRAEMNTEAFF. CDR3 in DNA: TGTGCCAGCAGTCCCAGGGCCGAAATGAACACTGAAGCTTTCTTT.